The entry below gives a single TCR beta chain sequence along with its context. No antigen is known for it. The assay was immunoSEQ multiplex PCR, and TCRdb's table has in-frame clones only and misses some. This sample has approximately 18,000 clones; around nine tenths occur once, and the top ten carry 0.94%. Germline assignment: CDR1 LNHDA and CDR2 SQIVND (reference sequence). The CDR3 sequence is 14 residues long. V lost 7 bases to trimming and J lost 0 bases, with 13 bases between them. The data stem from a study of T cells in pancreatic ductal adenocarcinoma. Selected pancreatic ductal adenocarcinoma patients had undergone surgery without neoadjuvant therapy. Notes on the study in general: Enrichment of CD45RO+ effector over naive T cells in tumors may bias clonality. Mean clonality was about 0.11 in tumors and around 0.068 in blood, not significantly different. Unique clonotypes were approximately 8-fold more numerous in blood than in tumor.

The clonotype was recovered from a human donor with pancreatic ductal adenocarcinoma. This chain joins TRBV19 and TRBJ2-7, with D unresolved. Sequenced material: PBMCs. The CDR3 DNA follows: TGTGCCAGTAAAGGTGGGTGGAGCTCCTACGAGCAGTACTTC. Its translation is CASKGGWSSYEQYF.